One T cell receptor (beta chain) is described in this entry. The sample belongs to a study of blood T cell repertoires in COVID-19. Study-level information: In each case, the material was cDNA or gDNA derived from T cells, B-cell-depleted T cells, or PBMCs.

TCRdb keeps only in-frame clones here, not all; method: immunoSEQ multiplex PCR. The sample lists 45,000 to 55,000 clones; approximately 82% were seen once. The receptor comes from a human donor in a cohort sampled during active COVID-19. Sequenced input: peripheral blood.

For the CDR3, the DNA is TGTGCCAGCAGCAGGACTAGCGGGGGAGGTCCCACAGATACGCAGTATTTT. It specifies CASSRTSGGGPTDTQYF. The V gene is TRBV5-6, the J gene TRBJ2-3; 13 bases are a match to TRBD2. Germline-derived CDR1 and CDR2 are SGHDT and YYEEEE. CDR3 length: 17 residues. V was clipped by 4 bases and J by 2 bases; unmatched bases: 7.